The sequence of this T cell receptor beta chain was determined in a study of vaccination and CD4 T cells after COVID-19. Study-level information: Two mRNA vaccine doses were given, either BNT162b2 or mRNA-1273. The interval from dose two to post-vaccine sampling had a median of about 72 days, and it ranged from 14 to 241. Broader study findings: The study found that a median about 88% of reactive clones in convalescent patients appeared only post-vaccination. Relatively small numbers of convalescent patients were studied, with no early post-infection timepoints included.

This clonotype showed up just a few times. The antigen is not known. Each CDR3 protein gets one entry after TCRdb re-called the PCR reads with MiXCR. The sample includes about 18,000 distinct CDR3 sequences, around 62% of them seen just once. The clonotype was recovered from a human donor who had recovered from COVID-19. Source: CD4+ T cells from blood, taken before SARS-CoV-2 vaccination.

The CDR3 spells CATSDSYKSSYNEQFF. Here the CDR3 DNA reads TGTGCCACCAGTGATTCGTACAAGAGCTCCTACAATGAGCAGTTCTTC. V usage is TRBV24-1 and J usage is TRBJ2-1; D call uncertain. V shed 2 bases and J shed 0 bases, with 10 bases lying between them. Germline V lookup: CDR1 KGHDR, CDR2 SFDVKD. CDR3 length: 16 residues.